Given below is one T cell receptor (beta chain) in context. The sample originates from a study of blood T cell repertoires in COVID-19. The CDR3 totals 14 residues. Clones were sequenced by immunoSEQ multiplex PCR, and TCRdb holds only the in-frame ones, with some missing. The table has about 47,000 clones, 70% to 90% seen once. The receptor's source is a man aged 45 to 65 with active COVID-19. Source material: peripheral blood. The V call is TRBV21-1, the J call TRBJ1-2; TRBD1 is the table's D call and was not checked against the DNA. TRBV21-1 is reported as a pseudogene. The CDR3 DNA is TGTGCCAGCAGCAAAGTAGGACAGGACTATGGCTACACCTTC. This codes for CASSKVGQDYGYTF.